This TCR beta chain is drawn from a study of cytomegalovirus exposure and HLA in healthy donors. Across the study: Earlier work reported approximately 110 million unique TCR beta sequences from about 170 million T cells. Study observations and caveats: Later analysis identified a missense DCLRE1C variant that was linked to TCR beta V- and J-gene trimming.

Healthy bone marrow donors made up the cohort. To note about this clone: As yet, its antigen is unknown.

The CDR3 runs to 14 residues. The V and J ends lost 0 bases and 2 bases respectively, with 8 bases between them. Germline V gene lookup returns CDR1 LGHNA and CDR2 YNFKEQ. Amplification used 60 Vbeta primers and 13 Jbeta primers. How the authors handled the data: Unique TCR beta chains totaled about 78 million in a later count, with approximately 11 million of them shared. Clones were read by immunoSEQ multiplex PCR, and TCRdb kept only the in-frame ones, dropping some. The DNA gave D and trimming, while V, J and clone size come from that table. The profile shows roughly 290,000 clones, 85% to 90% of them singletons.

This receptor was identified in a woman between 18 and 29 years old in good health and CMV-seronegative. What was sequenced was PBMCs. J is TRBJ2-7 and V is TRBV4-2; the D gene is possibly TRBD1 (5 bases). The CDR3 DNA sequence: TGTGCCAGCAGCCAAGAAAGGGGTACCTACGAGCAGTACTTC. This gives the protein CASSQERGTYEQYF.